Listed below are T cell receptor beta chains from one sample, sequenced in a study of regulatory T cells in long-lasting Graves disease. TCRdb passed the multiplex PCR reads through MiXCR, listing each CDR3 protein once. The sample includes 310,000 or so distinct CDR3 sequences, about 19% of them seen just once. The input for sequencing was peripheral blood mononuclear cells (PBMCs), taken when the disease was refractory, from a patient treated with antithyroid drugs. The receptors derive from a female donor with Graves disease. Both conserved end residues are part of each CDR3. Fields, in order: CDR3 DNA, CDR3 protein, D gene, clone size, J gene, V gene. The D gene is left open where the match is weak. Expanded clones get a size class; other rows say once, few or many, or leave the size out.

cdr3_nt: TGCAGTGCTAGAGATTCCCCTTACAGGGGCAGCAATCAGCCCCAGCATTTT
cdr3_aa: CSARDSPYRGSNQPQHF
d_call: TRBD1
clone_size: many
j_call: TRBJ1-5
v_call: TRBV20-1

cdr3_nt: TGTGCCAGCAGCTTTGATACTAGCACAGATACGCAGTATTTT
cdr3_aa: CASSFDTSTDTQYF
d_call: -
clone_size: many
j_call: TRBJ2-3
v_call: TRBV5-8

cdr3_nt: TGTGCCAGCAGGGGGCGGGGACGGGAGCCCCAGCATTTT
cdr3_aa: CASRGRGREPQHF
d_call: -
clone_size: many
j_call: TRBJ1-5
v_call: TRBV2

cdr3_nt: TGTGCCAGCAGCTCAGGGTTCGGCGGGCAGTACTTC
cdr3_aa: CASSSGFGGQYF
d_call: -
clone_size: -
j_call: TRBJ2-7
v_call: TRBV5-6

cdr3_nt: TGCGCCAGCAGCTTCTCGCTGGGGACAGGCGATGGCTACACCTTC
cdr3_aa: CASSFSLGTGDGYTF
d_call: TRBD1
clone_size: -
j_call: TRBJ1-2
v_call: TRBV5-1

cdr3_nt: TGTGCCAGCAGCCGAGAGAGGGTTAGCACTGAAGCTTTCTTT
cdr3_aa: CASSRERVSTEAFF
d_call: -
clone_size: many
j_call: TRBJ1-1
v_call: TRBV2

cdr3_nt: TGCGCCAGCAGTGGGCGAGGGCCACAAGAGACCCAGTACTTC
cdr3_aa: CASSGRGPQETQYF
d_call: -
clone_size: few
j_call: TRBJ2-5
v_call: TRBV4-1

cdr3_nt: TGTGCCAGCAAAGGCAGGGGGGAGCCCCAGCATTTT
cdr3_aa: CASKGRGEPQHF
d_call: TRBD1
clone_size: few
j_call: TRBJ1-5
v_call: TRBV19

cdr3_nt: TGTGCCAGTCAACAGGGAGGTGACACCGGGGAGCTGTTTTTT
cdr3_aa: CASQQGGDTGELFF
d_call: -
clone_size: few
j_call: TRBJ2-2
v_call: TRBV28

cdr3_nt: TGTGCCAGCAGTCCTCGACAACCTAACTATGGCTACACCTTC
cdr3_aa: CASSPRQPNYGYTF
d_call: -
clone_size: many
j_call: TRBJ1-2
v_call: TRBV27

cdr3_nt: TGTGCCAGCAGTGACTTGTTCTCTGGGGCCAACGTCCTGACTTTC
cdr3_aa: CASSDLFSGANVLTF
d_call: -
clone_size: many
j_call: TRBJ2-6
v_call: TRBV2

cdr3_nt: TGCAAGGGAGCGGGACACGATGAGCAGTTCTTC
cdr3_aa: CKGAGHDEQFF
d_call: -
clone_size: -
j_call: TRBJ2-1
v_call: TRBV20-1

cdr3_nt: TGCAGTGCTAGCCCCGGCCCAGGGAGAGGCTACACCTTC
cdr3_aa: CSASPGPGRGYTF
d_call: -
clone_size: many
j_call: TRBJ1-2
v_call: TRBV20-1

cdr3_nt: TGTGCCAGCAGTTCTTTCTCCGGGGGCCCCACTGAAGCTTTCTTT
cdr3_aa: CASSSFSGGPTEAFF
d_call: -
clone_size: few
j_call: TRBJ1-1
v_call: TRBV12-3/TRBV12-4

cdr3_nt: TGTGCCAGCAGTTTAGGGAGGAGAATGGGGGCCAACGTCCTGACTTTC
cdr3_aa: CASSLGRRMGANVLTF
d_call: -
clone_size: many
j_call: TRBJ2-6
v_call: TRBV12-3/TRBV12-4

cdr3_nt: TGTGCCAGCAGCTGGGGGGGAGTACAAGAAGAGCAGTACTTC
cdr3_aa: CASSWGGVQEEQYF
d_call: TRBD2
clone_size: -
j_call: TRBJ2-7
v_call: TRBV7-9

cdr3_nt: TGTGCCAGCAGTTTATCACAGGGATACGAGCAGTACTTC
cdr3_aa: CASSLSQGYEQYF
d_call: -
clone_size: many
j_call: TRBJ2-7
v_call: TRBV28

cdr3_nt: TGCAGTGCTAGAGATTTACAGGTAGGGGTAGCCTACGAGCAGTACTTC
cdr3_aa: CSARDLQVGVAYEQYF
d_call: -
clone_size: many
j_call: TRBJ2-7
v_call: TRBV20-1

cdr3_nt: TGTGCCAGCAGCCAAGGCCGGGGGGATAATGAAAAACTGTTTTTT
cdr3_aa: CASSQGRGDNEKLFF
d_call: -
clone_size: -
j_call: TRBJ1-4
v_call: TRBV4-1

cdr3_nt: TGTGCCAGCACCCGTGGGGGTAGGGTGAGCGAGCAGTACTTC
cdr3_aa: CASTRGGRVSEQYF
d_call: -
clone_size: few
j_call: TRBJ2-7
v_call: TRBV25-1

cdr3_nt: TGTGCCAGCAGCTTACGGGCGGGGGCGTACCAAGAGACCCAGTACTTC
cdr3_aa: CASSLRAGAYQETQYF
d_call: -
clone_size: few
j_call: TRBJ2-5
v_call: TRBV7-2

cdr3_nt: TGTGCCACCAGCATGGAAGGGATCTATAATTCACCCCTCCGCTTT
cdr3_aa: CATSMEGIYNSPLRF
d_call: -
clone_size: -
j_call: TRBJ1-6
v_call: TRBV15

cdr3_nt: TGTGCCAGCAGCTTAGCCCCTCTGGTAGCCCAGGCCTCTGGGGCCAACGTCCTGACTTTC
cdr3_aa: CASSLAPLVAQASGANVLTF
d_call: -
clone_size: few
j_call: TRBJ2-6
v_call: TRBV7-8

cdr3_nt: TGTGCCAGCAGCCCCCCCGTCTCCTACGAGCAGTACTTC
cdr3_aa: CASSPPVSYEQYF
d_call: -
clone_size: few
j_call: TRBJ2-7
v_call: TRBV7-2

cdr3_nt: TGTGCCAGCAGCCAAGATGGAGGACTAGCGGGACTCAGGCAGTACTTC
cdr3_aa: CASSQDGGLAGLRQYF
d_call: TRBD2
clone_size: few
j_call: TRBJ2-7
v_call: TRBV14

cdr3_nt: TGTGCCAGCAGCTCCCCAATTGGGGATCAGGCCTATGGCTACACCTTC
cdr3_aa: CASSSPIGDQAYGYTF
d_call: -
clone_size: -
j_call: TRBJ1-2
v_call: TRBV5-6

cdr3_nt: TGTGCCACCAGCACAAAAGAGGGGCTAGCGGGCCTCAATGAGCAGTTCTTC
cdr3_aa: CATSTKEGLAGLNEQFF
d_call: TRBD2
clone_size: -
j_call: TRBJ2-1
v_call: TRBV15

cdr3_nt: TGCAGTGCGGAAGGGACAGTCGAGCAGTACTTC
cdr3_aa: CSAEGTVEQYF
d_call: TRBD1
clone_size: many
j_call: TRBJ2-7
v_call: TRBV20-1

cdr3_nt: TGTGCCAGCAGTTACGGGACAGGTAATGAGCAGTTCTTC
cdr3_aa: CASSYGTGNEQFF
d_call: TRBD1
clone_size: -
j_call: TRBJ2-1
v_call: TRBV6-5

cdr3_nt: TGTGCCAGCAGCTTCGACAGGGCTAACGGCTACACCTTC
cdr3_aa: CASSFDRANGYTF
d_call: TRBD1
clone_size: many
j_call: TRBJ1-2
v_call: TRBV7-2